Below, 26 T cell receptor beta chains from the same sample are listed, as sequenced in a study of breast tumors, draining lymph nodes, adjacent tissues. One entry per CDR3 protein, called by TCRdb with MiXCR from the multiplex PCR reads. The repertoire includes fewer than 300,000 distinct CDR3 sequences, roughly 32% of them detected once, and roughly 1.5% sits in the top ten. The lymph nodes were axillary draining lymph nodes from breast cancer patients. Source material: axillary lymph node tissue. The receptors here all came from a female donor with breast cancer. Some clones in this sample may be carry-over from other donors' samples.

This clonotype came up many times. V usage is TRBV30 and J usage is TRBJ2-6, with TRBD1 identical over 7 bases. The CDR3 totals 15 residues. V lost 5 bases, J lost 0 bases, and 4 bases stayed unmatched. Germline V gene lookup returns CDR1 GTSNPN and CDR2 SVGIG (reference sequence). CDR3 sequence reads: CAWDRASSGANVLTF. CDR3 bases: TGTGCCTGGGACAGGGCAAGCTCTGGGGCCAACGTCCTGACTTTC.

This clonotype has ten or more counts. The chain uses TRBV19 and TRBJ2-1; maybe TRBD1 (6 bases). CDR3 size: 15 residues. Germline values: CDR1 LNHDA, CDR2 SQIVND (reference sequence). V was shortened by 3 bases and J by 3 bases, with 12 bases between the two germline ends. CDR3 nucleotide sequence: TGTGCCAGTAGTATGGGTCTACAGGGCTACAATGAGCAGTTCTTC. Protein sequence: CASSMGLQGYNEQFF.

This clonotype was recorded many times. The chain carries TRBV10-3 and TRBJ2-7, with 8 bases lining up with TRBD1. This CDR3 is 13 amino acids long. CDR1 and CDR2 (germline): ENHRY, SYGVKD. Germline trimming cut 2 bases from V and 6 bases from J; bases unmatched to any gene: 3. The CDR3 region is CAISEGQGSEQYF. The CDR3 DNA is TGTGCCATCAGTGAGGGACAGGGCTCCGAGCAGTACTTC.

This clonotype was counted many times. The rearrangement uses TRBV7-9 and TRBJ2-4, with a tentative D call TRBD2 (6 bases). The CDR3 totals 12 residues. Germline CDR1 is SEHNR and CDR2 is FQNEAQ (reference sequence). V was cut by 5 bases and J by 10 bases, with 12 bases left in between. CDR3 loop: CASSPRGSIQYF. In DNA form, the CDR3 reads TGTGCCAGCAGCCCCCGGGGGTCAATTCAGTACTTC.

The V gene is TRBV20-1, the J gene TRBJ1-5; weak D call: TRBD1 (6 bases). This CDR3 comprises 11 residues. The V gene's germline CDR1 is DFQATT and CDR2 SNEGSKA (reference sequence). V lost 0 bases and J 14 bases, leaving 11 bases between the germline ends. The CDR3 DNA reads TGCAGTGCTAGAGATCAGGGGACAAAGCATTTT. Amino acids: CSARDQGTKHF.

This clonotype was found many times. This chain joins TRBV5-5 and TRBJ1-3; 8 nucleotides line up with TRBD1. The V segment lost 4 bases and the J segment 7 bases; nucleotides outside the gene matches: 13. The CDR3 is 16 residues long. Germline V CDR1 and CDR2: SGHKS, YYEKEE (reference sequence). DNA of the CDR3: TGTGCCAGCAGCCCTCGGACAGGGTCCCCTACTAACACCATATATTTT. Translated, it gives CASSPRTGSPTNTIYF.

This clonotype was found many times. The J gene is TRBJ2-5, the V gene TRBV6-1; D ambiguous. CDR3 length: 13 residues. Germline CDR1 and CDR2: MNHNS and SASEGT. The V and J ends lost 6 bases and 5 bases respectively, with 13 bases between them. The CDR3 loop reads CASSLGQRETQYF. CDR3 nucleotides: TGTGCCAGCAGCCTGGGCCAGCGTGAGACCCAGTACTTC.

The J gene is TRBJ2-3, the V gene TRBV29-1, with TRBD2 matching 7 bases. The CDR3 is 12 residues long. CDR1 and CDR2 (germline): SQVTM, ANQGSEA. CDR3: CSLGGSQDTQYF. CDR3 bases: TGCAGTTTAGGCGGGAGTCAAGATACGCAGTATTTT.

This clonotype was found once. DNA of the CDR3: TGTGTCAGTCCCCGCCCGAGGGGCAGGGGTTTTTCACCCCTCCACTTT. It specifies CVSPRPRGRGFSPLHF. V gene TRBV7-3 combines with J gene TRBJ1-6; possible D gene TRBD1, 6 bases. Germline V CDR1 and CDR2: SGHTA, FQGTGA. The CDR3 has 16 amino acids.

This clonotype has a count of ten or more. The rearrangement links TRBV4-2 to TRBJ2-3; D not certain. The V gene's germline CDR1 is LGHNA and CDR2 YNFKEQ. The length of the CDR3 is 12 residues. The V gene lost 1 base and the J gene lost 8 bases, with 7 bases spanning the gap. The CDR3 spells CASSQVFGTQYF. In DNA, the CDR3 is TGTGCCAGCAGCCAAGTTTTCGGTACGCAGTATTTT.

There are many counts of this clonotype. The V and J genes are TRBV9 and TRBJ2-2, with D perhaps matching TRBD2 (5 bases). CDR1 and CDR2 from the germline V gene are SGDLS and YYNGEE. V was clipped by 4 bases and J by 6 bases, with 19 bases between them. The CDR3 has 16 residues. The CDR3 here is CASSPRSLGGPGELFF. CDR3 nucleotide sequence: TGTGCCAGCAGCCCCCGCAGTCTAGGCGGGCCCGGGGAGCTGTTTTTT.

At least ten counts were recorded for this clonotype. CDR3 amino acids: CASSQPGQGYNEQFF. The CDR3 nucleotides are TGCGCCAGCAGCCAACCGGGACAGGGTTACAATGAGCAGTTCTTC. The chain recombines TRBV4-3 with TRBJ2-1; 9 positions match TRBD1. Trimming cost V 2 bases and J 4 bases; bases outside gene matches: 3. Per the germline V gene, CDR1 is LGHNA and CDR2 is YSLEER. The CDR3 has 15 amino acids.

This sequence joins TRBV7-2 and TRBJ1-4, with no clear D. From germline, CDR1 is SGHTA and CDR2 FQGNSA. The CDR3 loop spans 14 amino acids. V was pared by 4 bases and J by 8 bases, with 14 bases between. CDR3 nucleotide sequence: TGTGCCAGCAGCTCGTCATCAACGGTCGAAAAACTGTTTTTT. Translation gives CASSSSSTVEKLFF.

This chain connects TRBV2 to TRBJ1-6; D uncertain. The CDR3 sequence is 13 residues long. Germline CDR1 SNHLY, CDR2 FYNNEI. Trimming removed 3 bases at V and 12 bases at J, with 12 bases between. The CDR3 region has the DNA TGTGCCAGCAGTGAGGAGACATCGAGACCCCTCCACTTT. The encoded protein is CASSEETSRPLHF.

The table lists this clonotype with many counts. The chain carries TRBV7-9 and TRBJ2-1; 16 nucleotides line up with TRBD2. The germline CDR1 and CDR2 sequences are SEHNR and FQNEAQ (reference sequence). The CDR3 runs 20 residues. V trimming: 5 bases; J trimming: 2 bases; junction bases outside the gene matches: 12. CDR3: CASSPPAGLAGGRAYNEQFF. CDR3 sequence (DNA): TGTGCCAGCAGCCCCCCCGCGGGACTAGCGGGAGGGAGGGCCTACAATGAGCAGTTCTTC. The full variable domain, with the rest looked up from reference TRBV7-9 and TRBJ2-1, is DTGVSQNPRHKITKRGQNVTFRCDPISEHNRLYWYRQTLGQGPEFLTYFQNEAQLEKSRLLSDRFSAERPKGSFSTLEIQRTEQGDSAMYLCASSPPAGLAGGRAYNEQFFGPGTRLTVL.

V and J are TRBV6-5 and TRBJ1-1, with D perhaps matching TRBD1 (5 bases). The CDR3 is 11 residues long. Germline V gives CDR1 MNHEY, CDR2 SVGAGI. Trimming removed 4 bases from V and 7 bases from J, with 7 bases in between. The CDR3 nucleotides are TGTGCCAGCAGTTCCACAGGTGAAGCTTTCTTT. It codes for CASSSTGEAFF.

This clonotype came up many times. The chain is built from TRBV20-1 and TRBJ1-5; 10 bases map to TRBD1. The CDR3 extends over 15 amino acids. Germline trimming cut 6 bases from V and 7 bases from J; bases unmatched to any gene: 12. Germline CDR1 DFQATT, CDR2 SNEGSKA (reference sequence). The CDR3 sequence: CSAGRDRGNGQPQHF. The CDR3 bases are TGCAGTGCCGGCCGGGACAGGGGAAACGGCCAGCCCCAGCATTTT.

This clonotype was counted many times. The V and J genes are TRBV2 and TRBJ2-7, with unresolved D. Trimming cost V 5 bases and J 4 bases, with 6 bases left between them. From germline, CDR1 is SNHLY and CDR2 FYNNEI. The CDR3 length is 11 residues. CDR3: CASSQTYEQYF. As DNA, the CDR3 is TGTGCCAGCAGTCAGACATACGAGCAGTACTTC.

This clonotype was counted between two and nine times. A much larger clone differs from this one at a single base, so this may be a read error. The chain links TRBV5-1 to TRBJ2-7, with D perhaps TRBD2 (5 bases). V was shortened by 0 bases and J by 6 bases, with 19 bases between the two germline ends. The CDR3 sequence is 16 residues long. CDR1 and CDR2 from the germline V gene are SGHRS and YFSETQ. CDR3 protein: CASSLVSGGCPFEQYF. In DNA form, the CDR3 reads TGCGCCAGCAGCTTGGTCTCTGGCGGGTGCCCTTTCGAGCAGTACTTC.

This rearrangement joins TRBV5-1 to TRBJ2-7; TRBD2 aligns across 12 bases. Unmatched junction bases numbered 10, after V lost 0 bases and J lost 0 bases. Germline V CDR1 and CDR2: SGHRS, YFSETQ. The CDR3 is made up of 19 amino acids. CDR3 sequence: CASSLGGLAGFSTSYEQYF. The CDR3 DNA reads TGCGCCAGCAGCTTGGGGGGACTAGCGGGCTTTAGCACCTCCTACGAGCAGTACTTC.

This clonotype was counted ten times or more. This chain's CDR3 is CASSLEGAGGIDTQYF. CDR3 coding DNA: TGCGCCAGCAGCTTGGAGGGAGCGGGAGGAATAGATACGCAGTATTTT. The rearrangement links TRBV5-1 to TRBJ2-3, with 9 bases matching TRBD2. Per the germline V gene, CDR1 is SGHRS and CDR2 is YFSETQ. V lost 0 bases, J lost 5 bases, and 7 bases stayed unmatched. CDR3 length equals 16 residues.

This clonotype came up many times. The V gene is TRBV4-3, the J gene TRBJ2-7; D unclear. This CDR3 spans 13 amino acids. V shed 0 bases and J shed 6 bases, with 9 bases lying between them. Germline V lookup: CDR1 LGHNA, CDR2 YSLEER. CDR3 in amino acids: CASSQEVLTEQYF. For the CDR3, the DNA is TGCGCCAGCAGCCAAGAGGTACTGACCGAGCAGTACTTC.

The chain recombines TRBV12-3 or TRBV12-4 with TRBJ1-1; D is perhaps TRBD1 (5 bases). Trimming took 5 bases from V and 2 from J, leaving 12 bases between them. The CDR3 contains 14 residues. The CDR3, as DNA: TGTGCCAGCAGTGTGCGGGGGATTAACACTGAAGCTTTCTTT. Protein: CASSVRGINTEAFF.

This clonotype occurred many times. The chain uses TRBV6-2 or TRBV6-3 and TRBJ1-2; 7 bases fit TRBD1. Germline V gives CDR1 MNHEY, CDR2 SVGEGT. Losses at the gene ends were 2 bases for V and 12 bases for J; bases not matched to a gene: 6. This CDR3 is built from 12 residues. In DNA form, the CDR3 reads TGTGCCAGCAGTTACCTGACAGGGTACAACACCTTC. It yields the protein CASSYLTGYNTF.

A note on this clonotype: Since a much larger clone is just one base distant, this may be a read error. The chain joins TRBV11-1 to TRBJ2-2, with 8 bases lining up with TRBD1. The CDR3 is 15 residues long. Trimming at V came to 5 bases and at J to 6 bases, leaving 8 bases not matched to a gene. Germline V CDR1 and CDR2: SGHAT, FQDESV (reference sequence). Here the CDR3 reads CASSRQGRPAGELFF. CDR3 sequence (DNA): TGTGCCAGCAGCCGACAGGGGCGTCCAGCCGGGGAGCTGTTTTTT.

This clonotype was recorded many times. The chain employs TRBV19 and TRBJ2-1, with TRBD2 matching 12 bases. Germline V gives CDR1 LNHDA, CDR2 SQIVND (reference sequence). The CDR3 loop spans 15 amino acids. V shed 4 bases, J shed 2 bases, and the junction held 0 bases outside the gene matches. The CDR3 bases are TGTGCCAGTAGTACTAGCGGGAGGGCCTACAATGAGCAGTTCTTC. Translation gives CASSTSGRAYNEQFF.